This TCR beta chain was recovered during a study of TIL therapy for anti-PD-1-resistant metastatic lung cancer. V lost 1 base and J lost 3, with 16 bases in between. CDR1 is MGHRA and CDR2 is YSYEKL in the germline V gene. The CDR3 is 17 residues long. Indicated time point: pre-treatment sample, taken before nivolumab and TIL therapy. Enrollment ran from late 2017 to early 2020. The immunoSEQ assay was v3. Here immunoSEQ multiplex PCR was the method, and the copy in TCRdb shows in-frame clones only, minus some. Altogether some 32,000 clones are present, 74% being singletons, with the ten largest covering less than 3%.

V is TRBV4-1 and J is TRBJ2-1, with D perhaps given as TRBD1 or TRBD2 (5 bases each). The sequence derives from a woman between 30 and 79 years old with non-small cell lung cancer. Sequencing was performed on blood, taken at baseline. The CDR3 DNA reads TGCGCCAGCAGCCAAGGGGAACGGGGCCTCCTCTACAATGAGCAGTTCTTC. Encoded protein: CASSQGERGLLYNEQFF.